The subject of this entry is one T cell receptor beta chain. As for time point: pretreatment peripheral blood. The CDR3 contains 11 residues. The ends were cut back, 3 bases at V and 8 bases at J, with 10 bases in the middle. The germline V gene encodes CDR1 DFQATT and CDR2 SNEGSKA (reference sequence). The sample is drawn from a study of PD-L1 blockade in urothelial cancer. Study summary: About 90% of the roughly 29 patients were males with bladder-origin urothelial cancer. Treatment start was followed by blood analysis at 3 weeks (second dose) and again at 6 weeks. The median number of T cells present in blood samples was some 140,000.

PCRs were each spiked with synthetic TCR analog templates. The protocol was immunoSEQ multiplex PCR, while the TCRdb copy is restricted to in-frame clones and leaves out a portion. There are 87,000 or so clones in the sample; around 84% occur only once, and 2% to 2.5% lies in the top ten. Source: PBMCs, taken around atezolizumab (anti-PD-L1) treatment. V and J are TRBV20-1 and TRBJ1-1; a weak D match, TRBD1 (5 bases). The sequence was collected from a man aged 55 to 70 with urothelial cancer. The CDR3 reads CSASSGWEAFF. Here the CDR3 DNA reads TGCAGTGCTAGTTCAGGGTGGGAAGCTTTCTTT.